One sample yielded the 14 T cell receptor beta chains listed below, sequenced in a study of radiation and T cells in renal cell carcinoma. TCRdb's table, derived via immunoSEQ multiplex PCR, lists solely in-frame clones and lacks some. The table lists some 120,000 clones, 81% of them singletons, with 1.5% to 2% in the top ten. Time point of the sample: blood 2 weeks post-SBRT. Documented treatment: 15 Gy SBRT to primary tumor, nephrectomy 4 weeks later. The sample in question was blood, obtained from a patient whose treatment included radiotherapy and nephrectomy. These receptors were obtained from a woman aged 55-70 years with renal cell carcinoma.

The count of this clone is one. The chain recombines TRBV2 with TRBJ2-6; the D gene is possibly TRBD2 (6 bases). The CDR3 is 17 amino acids. V was pared by 2 bases and J by 0 bases, with 11 bases between. Germline loops: CDR1 SNHLY, CDR2 FYNNEI. The CDR3 DNA is TGTGCCAGCAGTGAACAGGGACTGAACTCTGGGGCCAACGTCCTGACTTTC. Its protein is CASSEQGLNSGANVLTF.

V gene TRBV6-1 combines with J gene TRBJ2-5; perhaps D is TRBD1 or TRBD2 (5 bases each). Looked up from germline, CDR1 is MNHNS and CDR2 is SASEGT. This CDR3 region has 14 residues. V shed 7 bases and J shed 4 bases, with 16 bases lying between them. The CDR3 is CASMEGTLRETQYF. In DNA, the CDR3 is TGTGCCAGCATGGAAGGGACCCTCCGAGAGACCCAGTACTTC.

V usage is TRBV10-1 and J usage is TRBJ2-3, with TRBD1 matching over 10 bases. V gave up 2 bases and J gave up 3 bases; unmatched junction bases: 5. This CDR3 region has 16 residues. CDR1 WNHNN and CDR2 SYGVQD come from the germline V gene (reference sequence). The CDR3 loop reads CASSERDRGTTDTQYF. CDR3 in DNA: TGCGCCAGCAGTGAGCGGGACAGGGGCACGACAGATACGCAGTATTTT.

This clone was counted a few times. The chain combines TRBV18 with TRBJ1-1; tentative D call: TRBD1 (5 bases). V lost 1 base and J 4 bases, leaving 22 bases between the germline ends. The germline V gene encodes CDR1 KGHSH and CDR2 LQKENI. The CDR3 covers 18 residues. The CDR3 DNA sequence: TGTGCCAGCTCACCACTAAGACAGAGAAGCCTTTTCCCCACTGAAGCTTTCTTT. This translates into CASSPLRQRSLFPTEAFF.

This clone turned up a few times. J is TRBJ1-1 and V is TRBV19; 8 bases are a match to TRBD1. This CDR3 has 13 residues. Unmatched junction bases numbered 3, after V lost 9 bases and J lost 0 bases. The germline V gene encodes CDR1 LNHDA and CDR2 SQIVND (reference sequence). CDR3 protein: CASWTGLNTEAFF. Written as DNA, the CDR3 is TGTGCCAGCTGGACAGGGCTGAACACTGAAGCTTTCTTT.

This clone came up a few times. The chain has TRBV5-6 and TRBJ1-3; D is perhaps TRBD1 (5 bases). The germline V gene encodes CDR1 SGHDT and CDR2 YYEEEE. The CDR3 length is 16 residues. V lost 4 bases and J lost 0, with 14 bases in between. The DNA for the CDR3 is TGTGCCAGCAGCGGCTCTGGCGGGGGCTCTGGAAACACCATATATTTT. Its translation is CASSGSGGGSGNTIYF.

This chain uses TRBV6-6 with TRBJ1-2; D remains unclear. The germline V and J ends were trimmed by 8 bases and 5 bases, with 12 bases remaining between them. This CDR3 contains 12 residues. Germline-derived CDR1 and CDR2 are MNHNY and SVGAGI (reference sequence). The chain's CDR3 is CASEAKLYGYTF. CDR3 in DNA: TGTGCCAGCGAGGCAAAACTATATGGCTACACCTTC.

This sequence joins TRBV5-1 and TRBJ1-4; D not resolved. The length of the CDR3 is 13 residues. V shed 4 bases and J shed 13 bases, with 17 bases lying between them. Germline-derived CDR1 and CDR2 are SGHRS and YFSETQ. Here the CDR3 reads CASSPGSVGGLFF. CDR3 DNA: TGCGCCAGCAGCCCTGGGAGTGTGGGCGGACTGTTTTTT. The full variable domain, with the rest looked up from reference TRBV5-1 and TRBJ1-4, is KAGVTQTPRYLIKTRGQQVTLSCSPISGHRSVSWYQQTPGQGLQFLFEYFSETQRNKGNFPGRFSGRQFSNSRSEMNVSTLELGDSALYLCASSPGSVGGLFFGSGTQLSVL.

The chain couples TRBV27 to TRBJ1-2; 9 nucleotides match TRBD1. V trimming: 7 bases; J trimming: 4 bases; junction bases outside the gene matches: 7. Germline V gives CDR1 MNHEY, CDR2 SMNVEV (reference sequence). This CDR3 is 14 amino acids long. CDR3 residues: CASKDTGGGYGYTF. CDR3 in DNA: TGTGCCAGCAAGGATACAGGGGGCGGCTATGGCTACACCTTC.

The V call is TRBV25-1, the J call TRBJ2-7; a weak D match, TRBD1 (5 bases). Germline V lookup: CDR1 MGHDK, CDR2 SYGVNS. With 2 bases removed from V and 8 bases from J, the gap between germline ends came to 16 bases. The CDR3 is 14 amino acids. DNA of the CDR3: TGTGCCAGCAGTGAACCCTGGCGTGGGGCGAAGCAGTACTTC. Translated: CASSEPWRGAKQYF.

V is TRBV19 and J is TRBJ2-2; D is unclear. The CDR3 runs 13 residues. V was trimmed by 5 bases and J by 1 base, leaving 5 bases between them. The V gene's germline CDR1 is LNHDA and CDR2 SQIVND (reference sequence). This chain's CDR3 is CASSVLNTGELFF. The CDR3 DNA sequence: TGTGCCAGTAGTGTCTTGAACACCGGGGAGCTGTTTTTT.

The chain uses TRBV29-1 and TRBJ2-1; 10 positions agree with TRBD1. Germline values: CDR1 SQVTM, CDR2 ANQGSEA. The CDR3 length is 13 residues. J was trimmed by 10 bases and V by 3 bases; bases with no gene match: 6. Here the CDR3 reads CSVEPTGGEEQFF. The CDR3 DNA reads as TGCAGCGTTGAGCCGACAGGGGGCGAGGAGCAGTTCTTC.

The V call is TRBV7-3, the J call TRBJ2-1; unclear D gene. Germline CDR1 SGHTA, CDR2 FQGTGA. The ends were cut back, 1 base at V and 6 bases at J, with 19 bases in the middle. This CDR3 region has 17 residues. This CDR3 reads CASSLSPPSLPSNEQFF. The CDR3 DNA reads TGTGCCAGCAGCTTAAGTCCCCCGAGCCTCCCTAGCAATGAGCAGTTCTTC.

The chain couples TRBV5-1 to TRBJ2-3; D is perhaps TRBD1 or TRBD2 (5 bases each). V shed 3 bases and J shed 3 bases, with 20 bases lying between them. This CDR3 has 17 residues. The V gene's germline CDR1 is SGHRS and CDR2 YFSETQ. The chain's CDR3 is CASSSRGNPLDTDTQYF. CDR3 in DNA: TGCGCCAGCAGCTCGAGGGGCAACCCCCTAGATACAGATACGCAGTATTTT.